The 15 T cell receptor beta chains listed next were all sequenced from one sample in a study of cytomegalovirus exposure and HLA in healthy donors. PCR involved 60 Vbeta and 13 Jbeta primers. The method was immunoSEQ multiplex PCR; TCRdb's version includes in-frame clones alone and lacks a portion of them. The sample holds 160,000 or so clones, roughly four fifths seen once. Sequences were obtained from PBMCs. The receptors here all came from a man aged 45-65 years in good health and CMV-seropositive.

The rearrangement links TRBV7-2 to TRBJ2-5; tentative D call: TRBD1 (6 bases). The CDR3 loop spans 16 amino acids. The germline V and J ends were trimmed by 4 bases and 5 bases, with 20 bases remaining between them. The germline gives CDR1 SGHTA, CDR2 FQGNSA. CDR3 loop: CASSSLGGRGAETQYF. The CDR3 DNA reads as TGTGCCAGCAGCTCCCTAGGGGGTCGGGGCGCGGAGACCCAGTACTTC.

CDR3 coding DNA: TGTGCCAGCAGCCCAGAGCGGGGGGCCTACAATGAGCAGTTCTTC. This encodes CASSPERGAYNEQFF. The gene calls are TRBV7-2 and TRBJ2-1, with 9 bases identical to TRBD2. V lost 5 bases, J lost 2 bases, and 4 bases stayed unmatched. CDR1 is SGHTA, CDR2 FQGNSA, per germline. The CDR3 has 15 residues.

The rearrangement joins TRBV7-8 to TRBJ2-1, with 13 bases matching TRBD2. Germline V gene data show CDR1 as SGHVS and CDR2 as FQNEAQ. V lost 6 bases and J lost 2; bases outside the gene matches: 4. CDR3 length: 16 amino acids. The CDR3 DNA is TGTGCCAGCAGAACGACTAGCGGGGGGCCCTACAATGAGCAGTTCTTC. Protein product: CASRTTSGGPYNEQFF.

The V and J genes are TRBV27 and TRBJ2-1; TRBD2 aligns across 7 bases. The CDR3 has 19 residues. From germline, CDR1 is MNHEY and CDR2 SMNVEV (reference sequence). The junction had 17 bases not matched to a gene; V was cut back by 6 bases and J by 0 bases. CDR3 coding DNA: TGTGCCAGCAGCAGCCGGCTGGCGGGAGCGCCAAGCTCCTACAATGAGCAGTTCTTC. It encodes CASSSRLAGAPSSYNEQFF.

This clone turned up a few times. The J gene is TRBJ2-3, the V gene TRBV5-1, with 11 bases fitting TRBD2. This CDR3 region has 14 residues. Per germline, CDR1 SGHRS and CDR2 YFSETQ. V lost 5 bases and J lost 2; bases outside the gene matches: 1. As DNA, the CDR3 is TGCGCCAGCAGGACTAGCGGGACCACAGATACGCAGTATTTT. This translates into CASRTSGTTDTQYF.

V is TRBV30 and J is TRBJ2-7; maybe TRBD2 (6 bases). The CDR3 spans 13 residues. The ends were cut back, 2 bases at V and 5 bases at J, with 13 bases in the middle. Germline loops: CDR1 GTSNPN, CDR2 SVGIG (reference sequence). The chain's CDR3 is CAWSYGGVHEQYF. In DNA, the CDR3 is TGTGCCTGGAGTTATGGCGGGGTCCACGAGCAGTACTTC.

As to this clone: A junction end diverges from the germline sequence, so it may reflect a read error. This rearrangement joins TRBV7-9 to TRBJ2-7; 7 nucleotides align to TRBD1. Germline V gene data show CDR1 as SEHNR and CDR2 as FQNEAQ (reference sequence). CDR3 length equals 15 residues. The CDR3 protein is CSSSVGFAGTAEQYF. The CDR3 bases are TGTTCCAGCAGCGTAGGGTTTGCCGGGACAGCCGAGCAGTACTTC.

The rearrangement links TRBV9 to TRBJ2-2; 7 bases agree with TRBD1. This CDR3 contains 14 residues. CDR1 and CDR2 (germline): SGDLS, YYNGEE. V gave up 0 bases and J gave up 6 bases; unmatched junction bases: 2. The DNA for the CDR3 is TGTGCCAGCAGCGTAGTGACAGGGTCCGGGGAGCTGTTTTTT. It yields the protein CASSVVTGSGELFF.

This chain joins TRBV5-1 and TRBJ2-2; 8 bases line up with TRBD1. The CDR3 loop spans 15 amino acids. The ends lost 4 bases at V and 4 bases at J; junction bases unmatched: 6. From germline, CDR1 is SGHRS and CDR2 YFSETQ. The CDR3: CASSIDRGGTGELFF. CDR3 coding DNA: TGCGCCAGCAGCATCGACAGGGGTGGCACCGGGGAGCTGTTTTTT.

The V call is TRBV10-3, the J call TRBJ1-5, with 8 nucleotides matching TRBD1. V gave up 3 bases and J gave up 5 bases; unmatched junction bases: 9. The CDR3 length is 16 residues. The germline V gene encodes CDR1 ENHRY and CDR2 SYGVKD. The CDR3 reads CAISDQDRGQHQPQHF. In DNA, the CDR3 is TGTGCCATCAGTGACCAAGACAGGGGACAGCATCAGCCCCAGCATTTT.

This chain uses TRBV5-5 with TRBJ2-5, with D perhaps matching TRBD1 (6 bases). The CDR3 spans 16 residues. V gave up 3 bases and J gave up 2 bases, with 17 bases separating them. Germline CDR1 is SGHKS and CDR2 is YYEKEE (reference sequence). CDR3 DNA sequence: TGTGCCAGCAGCTGGGGATGGGACAACCGACAAGAGACCCAGTACTTC. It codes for CASSWGWDNRQETQYF.

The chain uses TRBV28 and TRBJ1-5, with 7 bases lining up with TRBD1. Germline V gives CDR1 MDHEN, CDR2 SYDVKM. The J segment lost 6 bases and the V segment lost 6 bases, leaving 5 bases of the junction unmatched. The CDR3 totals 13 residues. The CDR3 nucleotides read TGTGCCAGCAGGACAGGGTCGGGTCAGCCCCAGCATTTT. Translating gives CASRTGSGQPQHF.

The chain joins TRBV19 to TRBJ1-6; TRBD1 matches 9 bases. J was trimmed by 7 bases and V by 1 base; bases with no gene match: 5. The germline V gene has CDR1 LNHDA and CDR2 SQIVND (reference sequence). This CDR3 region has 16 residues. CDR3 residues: CASSIATGTGNSPLHF. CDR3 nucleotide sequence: TGTGCCAGTAGTATAGCTACCGGGACAGGGAATTCACCCCTCCACTTT. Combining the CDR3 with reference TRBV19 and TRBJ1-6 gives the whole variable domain DGGITQSPKYLFRKEGQNVTLSCEQNLNHDAMYWYRQDPGQGLRLIYYSQIVNDFQKGDIAEGYSVSREKKESFPLTVTSAQKNPTAFYLCASSIATGTGNSPLHFGNGTRLTVT.

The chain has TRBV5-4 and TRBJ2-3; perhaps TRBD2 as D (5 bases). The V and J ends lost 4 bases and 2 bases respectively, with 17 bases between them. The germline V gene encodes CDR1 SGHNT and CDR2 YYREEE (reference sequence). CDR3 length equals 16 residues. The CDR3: CASSQSGGSPTDTQYF. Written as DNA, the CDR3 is TGTGCCAGCAGCCAGAGCGGCGGTTCCCCCACAGATACGCAGTATTTT.

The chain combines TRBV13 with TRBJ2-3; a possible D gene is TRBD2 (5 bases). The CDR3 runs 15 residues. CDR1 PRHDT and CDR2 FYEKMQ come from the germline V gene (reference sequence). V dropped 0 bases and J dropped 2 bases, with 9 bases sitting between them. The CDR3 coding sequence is TGTGCCAGCAGCTTAGGAGCGGAGCTCACAGATACGCAGTATTTT. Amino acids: CASSLGAELTDTQYF.